This TCR beta chain was recovered during a study of blood T cell repertoires in COVID-19. Authors' data handling: Quantification of nucleated cells was approximated via reference gene primer amplification. Profiled with immunoSEQ multiplex PCR; TCRdb holds only in-frame clones, not every one. That table furnishes V, J and clone size, whereas the DNA furnished D and trimming. This table has about 480,000 clones, roughly 90% appearing once. Germline CDR1 reads SGHDT; CDR2 reads YYEEEE. Trimming at V came to 0 bases and at J to 8 bases, leaving 8 bases not matched to a gene. The CDR3 runs to 16 residues.

Material for sequencing was PBMCs or T cells enriched from blood (not recorded which). This sequence was found in a woman aged 40 to 50 who had recovered from COVID-19. This chain connects TRBV5-6 to TRBJ2-1; 10 bases are a match to TRBD1. This CDR3 reads CASSLGPPTGGHEQFF. The CDR3 DNA follows: TGTGCCAGCAGCTTGGGCCCTCCGACAGGGGGCCATGAGCAGTTCTTC.